This T cell receptor beta chain was captured by sequencing in a study of blood T cell repertoires in COVID-19. Trimming removed 3 bases from V and 1 base from J, with 10 bases in between. The CDR3 consists of 14 residues. From germline, CDR1 is SGHRS and CDR2 YFSETQ. Measured with immunoSEQ multiplex PCR; TCRdb has only the in-frame clones, and not every one. The table has about 94,000 clones, about 80% seen once. The receptor was isolated from a human donor in a cohort sampled during active COVID-19. Sequencing was performed on peripheral blood. The chain recombines TRBV5-1 with TRBJ1-1; possibly TRBD1 for D (6 bases). This CDR3 reads CASSWGPGNTEAFF. The CDR3 nucleotides are TGCGCCAGCAGCTGGGGGCCAGGGAACACTGAAGCTTTCTTT.